This is a list of T cell receptor beta chains from one sample in a study of blood T cell repertoires in COVID-19. Repertoires were generated with immunoSEQ multiplex PCR, while TCRdb's copy carries only in-frame clones and drops some. The table lists some 150,000 clones, less than 95% of them singletons. Sequences were obtained from peripheral blood. The receptors stem from a man in his fifties or sixties with acute or convalescent COVID-19. Each CDR3 is given with its conserved first and last residue. Fields, in order: CDR3 DNA, CDR3 protein, D gene, V gene, clone size, CDR3 length, J gene. D genes are given only for firm matches. Clone size, where shown, is once, few, many, or a class for clones that have expanded.

TGCGCCAGCAGCTACGACAGTCCGGACACTGAAGCTTTCTTT	CASSYDSPDTEAFF	NA	TRBV5-1	NA	14	TRBJ1-1
TGTGCCAGCAGTTACGCGAGACAGAGTTCCTACGAGCAGTACTTC	CASSYARQSSYEQYF	NA	TRBV6-5	once	15	TRBJ2-7
TGTGCCAGCAGTTTATACGGGGGGCTGGGTGAGCAGTTCTTC	CASSLYGGLGEQFF	NA	TRBV28	NA	14	TRBJ2-1
TGTGCCAGCAGCCGGGTCCGGGACAAGACTCCACCTAACAATCAGCCCCAGCATTTT	CASSRVRDKTPPNNQPQHF	NA	TRBV28	NA	19	TRBJ1-5
TGTGCCAGCAGCCAAGATTTCGGGCAGGGTTTGGGGATGGGGCAGTTCTTC	CASSQDFGQGLGMGQFF	NA	TRBV14	NA	17	TRBJ2-1
TGCGCCAGCAGCTCGAGGACAGCCTACACCGGGGAGCTGTTTTTT	CASSSRTAYTGELFF	NA	TRBV4-3	once	15	TRBJ2-2
TGTGCCAGCAGTGAGGGCCGAGGGTATGGCTACACCTTC	CASSEGRGYGYTF	NA	TRBV25-1	once	13	TRBJ1-2
TGTGCCAGCAGCCCTGGGGGGGCTGGAAACACCATATATTTT	CASSPGGAGNTIYF	NA	TRBV7-2	once	14	TRBJ1-3
TGTGCCAGCAGTGAAGTAACAGTCTATCAGCCCCAGCATTTT	CASSEVTVYQPQHF	NA	TRBV6-1	NA	14	TRBJ1-5
TGTGCCAGCAGTGATGGACAGGGGGCTGGCTATGGCTACACCTTC	CASSDGQGAGYGYTF	TRBD1	TRBV6-1	NA	15	TRBJ1-2
TGTGCCAGCAGCCCCAACCGTGGGGCAGGGGGCCCCCGGAGTGAAAAACTGTTTTTT	CASSPNRGAGGPRSEKLFF	TRBD1	TRBV3-1/TRBV3-2	NA	19	TRBJ1-4
TGTGCCATGGGGGGAGGGGAGGACTATGGCTACACCTTC	CAMGGGEDYGYTF	NA	TRBV7-2	once	13	TRBJ1-2
TGTGCCAGCAGCCAAGCAGGGGGTCTGGCTGGCTACACCTTC	CASSQAGGLAGYTF	TRBD1	TRBV4-2	few	14	TRBJ1-2
TGTGCCACCAGCACTACAGGGGTTTCACCCCTCCACTTT	CATSTTGVSPLHF	TRBD1	TRBV15	NA	13	TRBJ1-6
TGTGCCAGCAGACCAAGCGGGGACTACAATGAGCAGTTCTTC	CASRPSGDYNEQFF	TRBD2	TRBV7-2	NA	14	TRBJ2-1
TGTGCCAGCAGTCCAGCGGGAGGTGGTTCCGAGCAGTACTTC	CASSPAGGGSEQYF	TRBD2	TRBV27	NA	14	TRBJ2-7
TGCGCCAGCAGCCAAGATATGGCTTATGGCTACACCTTC	CASSQDMAYGYTF	NA	TRBV4-3	NA	13	TRBJ1-2
TGTGCCAGCAGGGGGGGACAGAGGAACACTGAAGCTTTCTTT	CASRGGQRNTEAFF	TRBD1	TRBV6-6	NA	14	TRBJ1-1
TGTGCCAGTAGTATAAGAAGCAGAGGAACATGGACAGGACTCAATCAGCCCCAGCATTTT	CASSIRSRGTWTGLNQPQHF	TRBD1	TRBV19	NA	20	TRBJ1-5
TGCAGTGCTAGTCCGACGACAGGGGTCTTCTACAATGAGCAGTTCTTC	CSASPTTGVFYNEQFF	TRBD1	TRBV20-1	NA	16	TRBJ2-1
TGTGCCAGCAGCTTAGGAGTGGGACAGGGCAATCAGCCCCAGCATTTT	CASSLGVGQGNQPQHF	TRBD1	TRBV7-9	NA	16	TRBJ1-5
TGCGCCAGCAGCTTGGTGAGGGTAAGGTCAACAGATACGCAGTATTTT	CASSLVRVRSTDTQYF	NA	TRBV5-1	NA	16	TRBJ2-3
TGTGCCGGTCAGGGGTCCCATAATTCACCCCTCCACTTT	CAGQGSHNSPLHF	NA	TRBV9	NA	13	TRBJ1-6
TGTGCCAGCAGCTTGAGGGGGCGGAGGGAGGATACGCAGTATTTT	CASSLRGRREDTQYF	NA	TRBV5-5	NA	15	TRBJ2-3
TGTGCCAGCAGCTTGGGATTACAGCGGGACCAAGAGACCCAGTACTTC	CASSLGLQRDQETQYF	NA	TRBV5-8	NA	16	TRBJ2-5
TGTGCCAGCAGCCCTGGACAGGGGAATTCACCCCTCCACTTT	CASSPGQGNSPLHF	TRBD1	TRBV5-4	NA	14	TRBJ1-6
TGTGCCAGCAGTTTACGCCGCGCAGATACGCAGTATTTT	CASSLRRADTQYF	NA	TRBV27	NA	13	TRBJ2-3
TGTGCCAGCAGCTTGGACGGTTCACAGGATGGCTACACCTTC	CASSLDGSQDGYTF	NA	TRBV5-6	NA	14	TRBJ1-2
TGTGCCAGTGGGGGGTTTTTTAGCAATCAGCCCCAGCATTTT	CASGGFFSNQPQHF	NA	TRBV19	NA	14	TRBJ1-5
TGTGCCAGCAGCTCTCAAGGTAGCGGGAGCCGCGAGCAGTACTTC	CASSSQGSGSREQYF	TRBD2	TRBV7-2	NA	15	TRBJ2-7
TGTGCCATCAGTGTTACTAGCGGGGGGAGCTCCTACAATGAGCAGTTCTTC	CAISVTSGGSSYNEQFF	TRBD2	TRBV10-3	NA	17	TRBJ2-1
TGTGCCAGCAGCTTAGGAGGGCTAGCGGGAATCGGGGAGACCCAGTACTTC	CASSLGGLAGIGETQYF	TRBD2	TRBV7-2	NA	17	TRBJ2-5
TGTGCCAGCAGTCCTCAGCAGGGGGCTGACACTGAAGCTTTCTTT	CASSPQQGADTEAFF	TRBD1	TRBV28	NA	15	TRBJ1-1
TGTGCCAGTCATCCCGGCAGGGGTTTCATACCCCTCCACTTT	CASHPGRGFIPLHF	NA	TRBV19	NA	14	TRBJ1-6
TGTGCCAGTAGTCCGCGACAGGGATGGTCTGGCTACACCTTC	CASSPRQGWSGYTF	TRBD1	TRBV19	NA	14	TRBJ1-2
TGTGCCAGCAGTCTCGTCGGGGTCTCTGGAAACACCATATATTTT	CASSLVGVSGNTIYF	NA	TRBV27	NA	15	TRBJ1-3
TGTGCCAGCAGCGGACAGCCTAATCAGCCCCAGCATTTT	CASSGQPNQPQHF	NA	TRBV27	NA	13	TRBJ1-5
TGCGCCAGCAGTGAGTCGCCAGTGTCCAGGGGATATAGCAATCAGCCCCAGCATTTT	CASSESPVSRGYSNQPQHF	NA	TRBV10-1	NA	19	TRBJ1-5
NA	CASSKVGQGAYGYTF	NA	TRBV21-1	NA	15	TRBJ1-2
TGTGCCACCGACGACGGACTAGCGGGAGGCAATGAGCAGTTCTTC	CATDDGLAGGNEQFF	TRBD2	TRBV19	NA	15	TRBJ2-1
TGTGCCAGCAGCCAAACCTGGACTGGAGGCTACGAGCAGTACTTC	CASSQTWTGGYEQYF	NA	TRBV4-2	NA	15	TRBJ2-7
TGTGCCAGTAGTATAGTTCGCGGCCCCGCTCAGCCCCAGCATTTT	CASSIVRGPAQPQHF	NA	TRBV19	NA	15	TRBJ1-5
TGTGCCAGCACCCCACAGGACAGGGGGCCGGACACCATATATTTT	CASTPQDRGPDTIYF	TRBD1	TRBV4-2	NA	15	TRBJ1-3
TGTGCCAGCAGCCGACAGGGGGCGGTCAACTATGGCTACACCTTC	CASSRQGAVNYGYTF	TRBD1	TRBV5-4	NA	15	TRBJ1-2
TGCGCCAGCAGCGCTGGCACAGCCAATTCACCCCTCCACTTT	CASSAGTANSPLHF	NA	TRBV5-1	once	14	TRBJ1-6
TGTGCCAGCAGCCCCGGACAGGGGGGGGACGAGCAGTACTTC	CASSPGQGGDEQYF	TRBD1	TRBV3-1/TRBV3-2	NA	14	TRBJ2-7
TGTGCCTGGAGTGGAGGGAGCAATCAGCCCCAGCATTTT	CAWSGGSNQPQHF	NA	TRBV30	NA	13	TRBJ1-5
TGTGTCAGAAGCTTAGAAGGGGCCGGCCTAGGTTCCTTTTACAATGAGCAGTTCTTC	CVRSLEGAGLGSFYNEQFF	NA	TRBV7-5	NA	19	TRBJ2-1
TGTGCCAGCCTTACTAGCGGGTTCTACAATGAGCAGTTCTTC	CASLTSGFYNEQFF	TRBD2	TRBV18	NA	14	TRBJ2-1
TGTGCCAGCAGCTCCCAGGGCGGACAGCCCCAGCATTTT	CASSSQGGQPQHF	NA	TRBV7-3	NA	13	TRBJ1-5
TGTGCCAGCAGCGTTTGGACAGGGGAGGACGGGGAGCTGTTTTTT	CASSVWTGEDGELFF	TRBD1	TRBV9	once	15	TRBJ2-2
TGTGCCAGCAGTGAAGTTGAACAGGGGTTTTCTCAGGATACGCAGTATTTT	CASSEVEQGFSQDTQYF	TRBD1	TRBV2	NA	17	TRBJ2-3
TGTGCCAGCAGCGGATACATGGGCAACACCATATATTTT	CASSGYMGNTIYF	NA	TRBV11-2	NA	13	TRBJ1-3